This entry lists 24 T cell receptor beta chains sequenced from one sample in a study of human T cells and chemical hapten exposure. TCRdb itself ran the RACE reads through MiXCR, one entry per CDR3 protein. The sample holds a few hundred thousand distinct CDR3 sequences; about 6% are singletons and the top ten take less than 6.5%. Time point noted: patch test 2, 6 weeks after DPC sensitization. Treatment defined: therapeutic diphenylcyclopropenone sensitization with weekly scalp DPC. The sequencing used whole blood, collected in connection with sensitization to the hapten diphenylcyclopropenone (DPC). These receptors came from a woman aged 18-29 years with alopecia areata. Some clones in this sample may be carry-over from other donors' samples.

This clonotype was found a few times. This rearrangement joins TRBV6-6 to TRBJ2-7, with D perhaps TRBD2 (5 bases). Trimming took 3 bases from V and 3 from J, leaving 12 bases between them. CDR1 MNHNY and CDR2 SVGAGI come from the germline V gene (reference sequence). The length of the CDR3 is 14 residues. CDR3 amino acids: CASSYLAGNYEQYF. The CDR3 DNA reads as TGTGCCAGCAGTTATTTGGCGGGCAACTACGAGCAGTACTTC.

This clonotype occurred a few times. This rearrangement joins TRBV7-2 to TRBJ1-6, with D unresolved. The CDR3 runs 15 residues. Germline CDR1 SGHTA, CDR2 FQGNSA. V was clipped by 3 bases and J by 2 bases, with 8 bases between them. The CDR3 nucleotides read TGTGCCAGCAGCTTGAACCCTACCTATAATTCACCCCTCCACTTT. This sequence encodes CASSLNPTYNSPLHF. The whole variable domain, filled in from reference TRBV7-2 and TRBJ1-6, reads GAGVSQSPSNKVTEKGKDVELRCDPISGHTALYWYRQSLGQGLEFLIYFQGNSAPDKSGLPSDRFSAERTGGSVSTLTIQRTQQEDSAVYLCASSLNPTYNSPLHFGNGTRLTVT.

This clonotype was detected many times. This chain uses TRBV18 with TRBJ2-1; D gene ambiguous. The CDR3 runs 15 residues. V lost 3 bases to trimming and J lost 3 bases, with 12 bases between them. CDR1 and CDR2 (germline): KGHSH, LQKENI. The DNA of the CDR3 is TGTGCCAGCTCACCGGCCCAATTGGGCTACAATGAGCAGTTCTTC. Translation gives CASSPAQLGYNEQFF.

This clonotype was observed a few times. This chain links TRBV15 with TRBJ2-3; 8 bases map to TRBD1. Germline V gene sequence: CDR1 LNHNV, CDR2 YYDKDF (reference sequence). J was trimmed by 1 base and V by 1 base; bases with no gene match: 7. This CDR3 comprises 17 residues. CDR3 sequence (DNA): TGTGCCACCAGCAGAGCCTTACAGGGGGAGGGCACAGATACGCAGTATTTT. Amino acids: CATSRALQGEGTDTQYF.

This clonotype was seen more than once but under ten times. The chain has TRBV6-4 and TRBJ2-3, with no clear D. The CDR3 runs 13 residues. Trimming took off 4 bases at V and 3 bases at J, with 8 bases between the two ends. The germline V gene has CDR1 MRHNA and CDR2 SNTAGT. CDR3 nucleotides: TGTGCCAGCAGTGTCGAGGAGACAGATACGCAGTATTTT. It codes for CASSVEETDTQYF.

The gene calls are TRBV28 and TRBJ2-7; 9 bases agree with TRBD1. This CDR3 comprises 14 residues. Germline trimming cut 6 bases from V and 6 bases from J; bases unmatched to any gene: 9. From germline, CDR1 is MDHEN and CDR2 SYDVKM. The CDR3: CASSRGQGRSEQYF. CDR3 in DNA: TGTGCCAGCAGCCGGGGACAGGGAAGATCCGAGCAGTACTTC.

This clonotype was recorded at least ten times. The chain couples TRBV20-1 to TRBJ1-2; D gene unclear. The CDR3 is 12 residues long. V dropped 1 base and J dropped 9 bases, with 12 bases sitting between them. Germline V gene lookup returns CDR1 DFQATT and CDR2 SNEGSKA (reference sequence). Here the CDR3 DNA reads TGCAGTGCTAGAGCAGACGGCCTTAGCTACACCTTC. Translated, it gives CSARADGLSYTF.

This clonotype was seen ten or more times. This rearrangement joins TRBV6-5 to TRBJ1-4; D not certain. Germline V lookup: CDR1 MNHEY, CDR2 SVGAGI. The CDR3 runs 13 residues. Deletions cut 8 bases from V and 6 bases from J, with 13 bases between. CDR3 in DNA: TGTGCCAGCGGAGGCCTGGGCCATGAAAAACTGTTTTTT. It is translated as CASGGLGHEKLFF.

This clonotype has a count of ten or more. The CDR3 DNA reads as TGTGCCAGCAGCTTACAGGGTGGCTATGGCTACACCTTC. This encodes CASSLQGGYGYTF. V usage is TRBV13 and J usage is TRBJ1-2, with D possibly matching TRBD1 (5 bases). This CDR3 comprises 13 residues. V was trimmed by 2 bases and J by 4 bases, leaving 8 bases between them. Germline CDR1 is PRHDT and CDR2 is FYEKMQ (reference sequence).

A remark on this clonotype: A clone one base away is much larger, so this may be a read error. The chain has TRBV28 and TRBJ1-5; D gene unclear. The length of the CDR3 is 13 residues. Looked up from germline, CDR1 is MDHEN and CDR2 is SYDVKM. The DNA of the CDR3 is TGTGCCAGCACCCTTTATAGCAATCGGCCCCAGCATTTT. Translation gives CASTLYSNRPQHF. The full variable domain, its missing parts supplied by reference TRBV28 and TRBJ1-5, is DVKVTQSSRYLVKRTGEKVFLECVQDMDHENMFWYRQDPGLGLRLIYFSYDVKMKEKGDIPEGYSVSREKKERFSLILESASTNQTSMYLCASTLYSNRPQHFGDGTRLSIL.

This clonotype was picked up many times. V and J are TRBV6-5 and TRBJ1-1, with D hard to call. The CDR3 length is 16 residues. V was shortened by 2 bases and J by 4 bases, with 17 bases between the two germline ends. Germline CDR1 MNHEY, CDR2 SVGAGI. CDR3 bases: TGTGCCAGCAGTTACCTGGGGAATGTCCCGAGCACTGAAGCTTTCTTT. The encoded protein is CASSYLGNVPSTEAFF.

This clonotype was observed at least ten times. The chain is built from TRBV27 and TRBJ1-1; D is uncertain. The CDR3 sequence is 15 residues long. CDR1 and CDR2 from the germline V gene are MNHEY and SMNVEV (reference sequence). V was shortened by 4 bases and J by 2 bases, with 14 bases between the two germline ends. In nucleotides, the CDR3 is TGTGCCAGCAGTTCAATCTCGGCCAGCAACACTGAAGCTTTCTTT. It is translated as CASSSISASNTEAFF.

This clonotype appeared many times. The chain uses TRBV29-1 and TRBJ2-5; perhaps TRBD2 as D (6 bases). Trimming took off 0 bases at V and 5 bases at J, with 13 bases between the two ends. The CDR3 sequence is 14 residues long. The germline V gene has CDR1 SQVTM and CDR2 ANQGSEA. CDR3: CSVEDRTGDETQYF. CDR3 sequence (DNA): TGCAGCGTTGAAGATCGTACGGGGGATGAGACCCAGTACTTC.

V gene TRBV4-1 combines with J gene TRBJ1-1; possibly TRBD1 for D (6 bases). This CDR3 region has 17 residues. CDR1 and CDR2 from the germline V gene are MGHRA and YSYEKL. V lost 1 base to trimming and J lost 0 bases, with 15 bases between them. The CDR3 DNA sequence: TGCGCCAGCAGCCAAGGGGGGCGCGGGTCCCTGAACACTGAAGCTTTCTTT. Encoded protein: CASSQGGRGSLNTEAFF.

V usage is TRBV7-2 and J usage is TRBJ2-3, with D uncertain. V was pared by 1 base and J by 6 bases, with 8 bases between. The CDR3 contains 13 residues. Looked up from germline, CDR1 is SGHTA and CDR2 is FQGNSA. The CDR3 nucleotides read TGTGCCAGCAGCTTAGGGTCTGGGGATACGCAGTATTTT. This codes for CASSLGSGDTQYF. Drawing the rest from reference TRBV7-2 and TRBJ2-3, the complete variable domain is GAGVSQSPSNKVTEKGKDVELRCDPISGHTALYWYRQSLGQGLEFLIYFQGNSAPDKSGLPSDRFSAERTGGSVSTLTIQRTQQEDSAVYLCASSLGSGDTQYFGPGTRLTVL.

The J gene is TRBJ2-2, the V gene TRBV4-3; no clear D gene. CDR1 and CDR2 (germline): LGHNA, YSLEER. V was pared by 0 bases and J by 0 bases, with 8 bases between. This CDR3 has 16 amino acids. This chain's CDR3 is CASSQDLETNTGELFF. CDR3 nucleotide sequence: TGCGCCAGCAGCCAAGATCTAGAAACGAACACCGGGGAGCTGTTTTTT.

This clonotype was observed many times. The chain combines TRBV27 with TRBJ2-7; possible D gene TRBD2, 5 bases. CDR3 length: 13 amino acids. V was cut by 0 bases and J by 6 bases, with 9 bases left in between. Looked up from germline, CDR1 is MNHEY and CDR2 is SMNVEV (reference sequence). CDR3 in amino acids: CASSLSDGLEQYF. As DNA, the CDR3 is TGTGCCAGCAGTTTATCGGACGGACTCGAGCAGTACTTC.

V gene TRBV7-9 combines with J gene TRBJ1-1; a weak D match, TRBD1 (5 bases). CDR1 is SEHNR, CDR2 FQNEAQ, per germline (reference sequence). V lost 7 bases and J 6 bases, leaving 12 bases between the germline ends. CDR3 length equals 12 residues. The CDR3 DNA reads as TGTGCCAGCACCAGGGAGAATTCTGAAGCTTTCTTT. The encoded protein is CASTRENSEAFF.

The table lists this clonotype with a few counts. The gene calls are TRBV7-8 and TRBJ2-3; D is possibly TRBD2 (5 bases). Germline assignment: CDR1 SGHVS and CDR2 FQNEAQ. Trimming pared 5 bases from V and 4 bases from J, leaving 16 bases between. The CDR3 is made up of 15 amino acids. The CDR3 loop is CASSAPRTGSDTQYF. The CDR3 nucleotides are TGTGCCAGCAGCGCCCCCCGGACTGGCTCAGATACGCAGTATTTT.

The chain recombines TRBV5-5 with TRBJ1-5, with D possibly being TRBD1 (6 bases). This CDR3 is built from 15 residues. Germline CDR1 reads SGHKS; CDR2 reads YYEKEE (reference sequence). V lost 3 bases and J lost 4, with 14 bases in between. This CDR3 reads CASSSQGFLNQPQHF. The CDR3 bases are TGTGCCAGCAGCTCGCAGGGGTTCCTAAATCAGCCCCAGCATTTT.

This clonotype was observed a few times. V is TRBV20-1 and J is TRBJ2-5; D remains ambiguous. This CDR3 comprises 12 residues. Germline assignment: CDR1 DFQATT and CDR2 SNEGSKA (reference sequence). Deletions cut 2 bases from V and 11 bases from J, with 15 bases between. The CDR3 spells CSARSPPERQYF. CDR3 DNA: TGCAGTGCTAGATCCCCCCCTGAACGGCAGTACTTC.

This clonotype came up many times. This chain connects TRBV13 to TRBJ1-6; no definite D call. Between the trimmed V and J ends, which lost 1 base and 6 bases, there was a span of 7 bases. CDR1 and CDR2 (germline): PRHDT, FYEKMQ (reference sequence). The CDR3 is made up of 14 amino acids. CDR3 DNA sequence: TGTGCCAGCAGCTTAGCAGGAGTTAATTCACCCCTCCACTTT. It codes for CASSLAGVNSPLHF. The complete variable domain, with remaining parts taken from reference TRBV13 and TRBJ1-6, reads AAGVIQSPRHLIKEKRETATLKCYPIPRHDTVYWYQQGPGQDPQFLISFYEKMQSDKGSIPDRFSAQQFSDYHSELNMSSLELGDSALYFCASSLAGVNSPLHFGNGTRLTVT.

This clonotype has a handful of counts. The chain combines TRBV6-2 or TRBV6-3 with TRBJ2-3, with 9 bases that match TRBD1. The length of the CDR3 is 13 residues. V lost 4 bases and J lost 5; bases outside the gene matches: 1. From germline, CDR1 is MNHEY and CDR2 SVGEGT. The DNA of the CDR3 is TGTGCCAGCAGTTTGACAGGGGGAGATACGCAGTATTTT. It is translated as CASSLTGGDTQYF.

This clonotype was detected only a few times. The V and J genes are TRBV6-5 and TRBJ1-2; D gene ambiguous. This CDR3 is 13 amino acids long. Germline V CDR1 and CDR2: MNHEY, SVGAGI. The V and J ends lost 10 bases and 2 bases respectively, with 14 bases between them. CDR3 sequence reads: CATRGQNNYGYTF. The DNA for the CDR3 is TGTGCCACTCGGGGTCAGAACAACTATGGCTACACCTTC.